This TCR beta chain comes out of a study of blood T cell repertoires in COVID-19. With 5 bases removed from V and 4 bases from J, the gap between germline ends came to 10 bases. In germline, CDR1 is SGHRS, CDR2 YFSETQ. This CDR3 contains 13 residues. TCRdb's table, derived via immunoSEQ multiplex PCR, lists solely in-frame clones and lacks some. The table includes approximately 200,000 clones, 70% to 90% detected once. The chain combines TRBV5-1 with TRBJ2-1; no reliable D call. Sequenced sample: peripheral blood. The sequence was collected from a man in his 70s with active or convalescent COVID-19. CDR3 sequence reads: CASRRMVYNEQFF. CDR3 in DNA: TGCGCCAGCAGGAGGATGGTTTACAATGAGCAGTTCTTC.